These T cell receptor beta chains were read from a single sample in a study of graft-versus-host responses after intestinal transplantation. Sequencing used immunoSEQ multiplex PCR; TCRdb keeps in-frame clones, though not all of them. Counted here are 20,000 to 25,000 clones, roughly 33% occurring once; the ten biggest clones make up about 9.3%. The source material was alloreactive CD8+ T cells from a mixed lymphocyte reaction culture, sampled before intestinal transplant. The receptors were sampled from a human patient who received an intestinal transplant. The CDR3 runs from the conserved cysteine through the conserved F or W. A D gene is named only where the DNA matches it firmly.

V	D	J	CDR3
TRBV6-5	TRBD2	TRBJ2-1	CASRRLAGGNEQFF
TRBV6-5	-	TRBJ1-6	CASSYFRRVNSPLHF
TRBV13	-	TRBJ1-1	CASGVGTNTEAFF
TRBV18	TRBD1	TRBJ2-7	CASSQPDRAEQYF
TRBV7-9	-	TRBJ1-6	CASSLGNYNSPLHF
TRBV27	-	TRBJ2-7	CASSLGVAYEQYF
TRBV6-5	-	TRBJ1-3	CASGTSASGNTIYF
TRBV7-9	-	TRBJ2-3	CASSLPPIAPGGTDTQYF
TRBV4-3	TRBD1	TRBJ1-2	CASSQHRGDLGYTF
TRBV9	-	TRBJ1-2	CASSPTGTTNYGYTF
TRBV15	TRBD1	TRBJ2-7	CATSRGNRDRAGDEQYF
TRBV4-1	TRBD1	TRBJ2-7	CASSRVQGSSYEQYF
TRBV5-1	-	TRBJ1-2	CASSLDWDYGYTF
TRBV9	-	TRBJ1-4	CASSVRATMDEKLFF
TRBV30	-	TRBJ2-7	CAWAGWKDSYEQYF
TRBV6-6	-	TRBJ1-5	CASSKYSNQPQHF
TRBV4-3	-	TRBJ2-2	CASSRISGLNTGELFF
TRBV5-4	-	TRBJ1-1	CASTVMNTEAFF
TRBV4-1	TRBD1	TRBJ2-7	CASSQVVGGGNEQYF
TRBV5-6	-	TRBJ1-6	CASSLGGSQNSPLHF
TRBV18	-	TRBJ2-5	CASSAEADYGETQYF
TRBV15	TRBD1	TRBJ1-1	CATSGWDSSTEAFF
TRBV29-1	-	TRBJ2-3	CSVEGLGMGDTQYF
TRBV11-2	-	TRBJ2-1	CASSLEGLGVEQFF
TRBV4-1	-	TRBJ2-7	CASSQGGTYYEQYF
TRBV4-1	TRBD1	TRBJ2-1	CASSRPTGVEQFF
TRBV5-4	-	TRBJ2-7	CASRVWGALYEQYF
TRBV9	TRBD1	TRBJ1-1	CASSPLGQASPFF
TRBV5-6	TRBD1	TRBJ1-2	CASSYATGVRDGYTF
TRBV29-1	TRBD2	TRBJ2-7	CSVLGLAGTPYEQYF
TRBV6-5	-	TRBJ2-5	CASSYLLGRQKETQYF
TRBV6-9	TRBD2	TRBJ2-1	CASSDTSGSYNEQFF
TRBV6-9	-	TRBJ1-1	CASSYGREWEAFF
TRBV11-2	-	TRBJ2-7	CASRPTGREQYF
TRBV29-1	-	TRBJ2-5	CSVEVYEKQETQYF
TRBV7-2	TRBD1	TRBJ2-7	CASSSDRGRYEQYF
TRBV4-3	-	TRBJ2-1	CASSQGWGEAYNEQFF
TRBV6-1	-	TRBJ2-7	CASSEFTGSSSYEQYF
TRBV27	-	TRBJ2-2	CASSHGEWYTGELFF
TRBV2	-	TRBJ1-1	CATTTATEAFF
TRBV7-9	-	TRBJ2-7	CASSPHLGSSYEQYF
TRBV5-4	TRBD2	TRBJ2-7	CASSLPSGKGGYEQYF